Below are 27 T cell receptor beta chains sequenced from a single sample in a study of CD8+ T cells in alopecia areata listed by TCRdb under 2018. The protocol used for the library was the immunoSEQ multiplex PCR assay. RNA was extracted from all samples and reverse transcribed into cDNA as template for TCR sequencing. The source is immuneACCESS, and TCRdb retained only in-frame sequences with V and J called. Part of the clones is not carried over; for the studies checked, unresolved V genes explain less than half of this, and the remainder is unexplained. This sample holds approximately 140,000 clones; over 80% were observed only once. Jointly, the top ten make up about 15% of the sample. Explained via the paper, the time point label denotes: baseline before oral tofacitinib. Sequencing used CD8+ T cells sorted from blood, obtained at week 0. These receptors all stem from a human donor with alopecia areata.

The chain is built from TRBV2 and TRBJ2-7; 9 positions agree with TRBD1. V lost 10 bases and J lost 4; bases outside the gene matches: 11. The CDR3 spans 14 residues. Per germline, CDR1 SNHLY and CDR2 FYNNEI. The CDR3 spells CAILGQGISYEQYF. For the CDR3, the DNA is TGTGCCATCCTCGGACAGGGGATATCTTACGAGCAGTACTTC. The variable domain in full, completed from reference TRBV2 and TRBJ2-7, reads EPEVTQTPSHQVTQMGQEVILRCVPISNHLYFYWYRQILGQKVEFLVSFYNNEISEKSEIFDDQFSVERPDGSNFTLKIRSTKLEDSAMYFCAILGQGISYEQYFGPGTRLTVT.

This clone appeared once. This chain joins TRBV9 and TRBJ2-7, with 8 bases aligning to TRBD2. The V gene end was trimmed by 0 bases and the J gene end by 5 bases; junction bases not matched to a gene: 10. This CDR3 region has 16 residues. The germline V gene encodes CDR1 SGDLS and CDR2 YYNGEE. CDR3 DNA: TGTGCCAGCAGCGTAGGGGATGCGGGAGGAAAGGACGAGCAGTACTTC. Amino acids: CASSVGDAGGKDEQYF. The whole variable domain, filled in from reference TRBV9 and TRBJ2-7, reads DSGVTQTPKHLITATGQRVTLRCSPRSGDLSVYWYQQSLDQGLQFLIQYYNGEERAKGNILERFSAQQFPDLHSELNLSSLELGDSALYFCASSVGDAGGKDEQYFGPGTRLTVT.

This chain uses TRBV5-1 with TRBJ2-1; TRBD2 aligns across 7 bases. The trim removed 2 bases at V and 5 bases at J, leaving 13 bases unmatched. CDR3 length equals 17 residues. Germline V gene sequence: CDR1 SGHRS, CDR2 YFSETQ. CDR3 protein: CASSLAAGGGADNEQFF. CDR3 sequence (DNA): TGCGCCAGCAGCTTAGCCGCGGGCGGGGGAGCGGACAATGAGCAGTTCTTC.

V usage is TRBV29-1 and J usage is TRBJ1-2; D is uncertain. The CDR3 is 13 amino acids. Trimming removed 7 bases from V and 1 base from J, with 13 bases in between. CDR1 and CDR2 (germline): SQVTM, ANQGSEA. The CDR3 nucleotides read TGCAGCGAACAGAGTCCGGGTAACTATGGCTACACCTTC. It encodes CSEQSPGNYGYTF.

The chain is built from TRBV4-1 and TRBJ2-7, with D perhaps TRBD2 (5 bases). CDR3 size: 13 residues. V gave up 5 bases and J gave up 0 bases, with 8 bases separating them. The germline gives CDR1 MGHRA, CDR2 YSYEKL. CDR3 sequence: CASSAGLSYEQYF. The CDR3 DNA follows: TGCGCCAGCAGCGCGGGCCTCTCCTACGAGCAGTACTTC.

The chain employs TRBV11-1 and TRBJ2-7; 8 positions agree with TRBD1. There are 16 residues in the CDR3. From germline, CDR1 is SGHAT and CDR2 FQDESV (reference sequence). The trim removed 3 bases at V and 0 bases at J, leaving 7 bases unmatched. The CDR3 here is CASSFVRTGGSYEQYF. Here the CDR3 DNA reads TGTGCCAGCAGCTTTGTCCGCACAGGGGGCTCCTACGAGCAGTACTTC.

V is TRBV7-9 and J is TRBJ1-2; 9 positions match TRBD1. The V segment lost 0 bases and the J segment 8 bases; nucleotides outside the gene matches: 7. Per germline, CDR1 SEHNR and CDR2 FQNEAQ (reference sequence). The CDR3 is 15 residues long. The CDR3 DNA reads as TGTGCCAGCAGCTTAGCCCTGGGACAGGGTAAAGGCTACACCTTC. Residues: CASSLALGQGKGYTF.

The chain combines TRBV6-6 with TRBJ2-3, with D possibly matching TRBD2 (5 bases). V shed 0 bases and J shed 4 bases, with 14 bases lying between them. The CDR3 consists of 16 residues. CDR1 is MNHNY, CDR2 SVGAGI, per germline (reference sequence). CDR3 DNA: TGTGCCAGCAGTTACTCTCCCCGAGAGGGAGCAGATACGCAGTATTTT. It yields the protein CASSYSPREGADTQYF.

The rearrangement joins TRBV19 to TRBJ1-1; D unclear. The CDR3 totals 15 residues. V gave up 5 bases and J gave up 1 base, with 14 bases separating them. Germline V gene data show CDR1 as LNHDA and CDR2 as SQIVND (reference sequence). The CDR3 bases are TGTGCCAGTAGTTTAGGCCCGGATTGGAACACTGAAGCTTTCTTT. It encodes CASSLGPDWNTEAFF.

The V call is TRBV30, the J call TRBJ2-2, with 7 bases lining up with TRBD1. CDR3 size: 14 residues. The germline V gene encodes CDR1 GTSNPN and CDR2 SVGIG (reference sequence). Unmatched junction bases numbered 1, after V lost 3 bases and J lost 0 bases. The CDR3 DNA reads as TGTGCCTGGAGGCAGGGGGCGAACACCGGGGAGCTGTTTTTT. Its translation is CAWRQGANTGELFF.

V and J are TRBV19 and TRBJ1-2; maybe TRBD1 (5 bases). Trimming cost V 4 bases and J 3 bases, with 12 bases left between them. CDR1 is LNHDA, CDR2 SQIVND, per germline (reference sequence). The CDR3 is made up of 14 amino acids. The CDR3 DNA sequence: TGTGCCAGTAGTAGGGCACCCAGGGACTATGGCTACACCTTC. Its protein is CASSRAPRDYGYTF.

The chain joins TRBV11-1 to TRBJ2-1, with TRBD2 matching over 8 bases. The CDR3 runs 15 residues. CDR1 and CDR2 from the germline V gene are SGHAT and FQDESV (reference sequence). Trimming removed 1 base from V and 8 bases from J; junction bases left unmatched: 7. Written as DNA, the CDR3 is TGTGCCAGCAGCTTAGGAACCAGCGGGGGAGATGAGCAGTTCTTC. This gives the protein CASSLGTSGGDEQFF.

V gene TRBV27 combines with J gene TRBJ2-2, with D maybe TRBD2 (5 bases). This CDR3 has 14 amino acids. Germline V gene data show CDR1 as MNHEY and CDR2 as SMNVEV (reference sequence). Trimming took off 2 bases at V and 1 base at J, with 5 bases between the two ends. This chain's CDR3 is CASSLEGNTGELFF. CDR3 DNA sequence: TGTGCCAGCAGTTTAGAGGGGAACACCGGGGAGCTGTTTTTT.

A word on this clone: An end of the junction differs from the germline gene, which may be a read error. The J gene is TRBJ1-1, the V gene TRBV2, with D unresolved. The CDR3 runs to 8 residues. In germline, CDR1 is SNHLY, CDR2 FYNNEI. The DNA for the CDR3 is TGTGCCAGCACTGAAGCTTTCTTT. Its translation: CASTEAFF. Full variable domain (outside the CDR3, taken from reference TRBV2 and TRBJ1-1): EPEVTQTPSHQVTQMGQEVILRCVPISNHLYFYWYRQILGQKVEFLVSFYNNEISEKSEIFDDQFSVERPDGSNFTLKIRSTKLEDSAMYFCASTEAFFGQGTRLTVV.

The rearrangement uses TRBV11-2 and TRBJ2-5; no reliable D call. CDR1 SGHAT and CDR2 FQNNGV come from the germline V gene. The ends were cut back, 3 bases at V and 5 bases at J, with 10 bases in the middle. The CDR3 covers 13 residues. CDR3 sequence reads: CASSLSSGETQYF. For the CDR3, the DNA is TGTGCCAGCAGCTTGTCTAGTGGGGAGACCCAGTACTTC. The whole variable domain, filled in from reference TRBV11-2 and TRBJ2-5, reads EAGVAQSPRYKIIEKRQSVAFWCNPISGHATLYWYQQILGQGPKLLIQFQNNGVVDDSQLPKDRFSAERLKGVDSTLKIQPAKLEDSAVYLCASSLSSGETQYFGPGTRLLVL.

The V gene is TRBV27, the J gene TRBJ2-3; D ambiguous. This CDR3 has 14 residues. Trimming pared 8 bases from V and 0 bases from J, leaving 12 bases between. In germline, CDR1 is MNHEY, CDR2 SMNVEV (reference sequence). Written as DNA, the CDR3 is TGTGCCAGCCAACAGCACTCTAGCACAGATACGCAGTATTTT. Amino acid sequence: CASQQHSSTDTQYF.

The V call is TRBV6-1, the J call TRBJ1-5; D call uncertain. V was shortened by 6 bases and J by 5 bases, with 14 bases between the two germline ends. This CDR3 has 14 residues. The germline V gene encodes CDR1 MNHNS and CDR2 SASEGT. The DNA for the CDR3 is TGTGCCAGCAGCGCGGACGGTTCCTATCAGCCCCAGCATTTT. Translated: CASSADGSYQPQHF.

The J gene is TRBJ2-3, the V gene TRBV28, with TRBD1 matching 8 bases. The V and J ends lost 10 bases and 6 bases, in that order; junction bases with no gene match: 18. Germline V gives CDR1 MDHEN, CDR2 SYDVKM. This CDR3 comprises 16 residues. The CDR3 here is CATREGQEILADTQYF. CDR3 bases: TGTGCCACCCGAGAGGGACAGGAAATTTTGGCGGATACGCAGTATTTT.

The DNA for the CDR3 is TGTGCCAGCTCACCCGGGACAGCCGACTATGGCTACACCTTC. Protein product: CASSPGTADYGYTF. The J gene is TRBJ1-2, the V gene TRBV18; 7 bases fit TRBD1. This CDR3 spans 14 amino acids. CDR1 and CDR2 from the germline V gene are KGHSH and LQKENI. V was pared by 3 bases and J by 3 bases, with 4 bases of the junction left unmatched.

The chain combines TRBV6-1 with TRBJ1-4; D is possibly TRBD1 (6 bases). The length of the CDR3 is 15 residues. Trimming removed 2 bases at V and 5 bases at J, with 12 bases between. Germline V lookup: CDR1 MNHNS, CDR2 SASEGT. The CDR3, as DNA: TGTGCCAGCAGTGAATCACAGGGAAGGAATGAAAAACTGTTTTTT. Its translation is CASSESQGRNEKLFF.

The J gene is TRBJ1-1, the V gene TRBV11-2; D call uncertain. This CDR3 comprises 15 residues. The germline V gene has CDR1 SGHAT and CDR2 FQNNGV. V shed 5 bases and J shed 2 bases, with 15 bases lying between them. The CDR3 sequence: CASSPSRAENTEAFF. The CDR3 DNA sequence: TGTGCCAGCAGCCCAAGTCGGGCGGAAAACACTGAAGCTTTCTTT.

The chain recombines TRBV27 with TRBJ2-3; TRBD2 matches at 8 bases. In germline, CDR1 is MNHEY, CDR2 SMNVEV (reference sequence). The CDR3 contains 14 residues. V lost 6 bases to trimming and J lost 5 bases; unmatched junction nucleotides: 7. CDR3 in DNA: TGTGCCAGCAGCGGGACTAGTAACAAAGATACGCAGTATTTT. Translation: CASSGTSNKDTQYF.

This clone was picked up a small number of times. V gene TRBV11-2 combines with J gene TRBJ2-7; D is tentatively TRBD1 or TRBD2 (7 bases each). CDR1 and CDR2 (germline): SGHAT, FQNNGV. The germline V and J ends were trimmed by 7 bases and 3 bases, with 16 bases remaining between them. This CDR3 comprises 14 residues. CDR3 residues: CASTPGGDGYEQYF. The DNA of the CDR3 is TGTGCCAGCACCCCAGGGGGGGATGGCTACGAGCAGTACTTC.

The V and J genes are TRBV27 and TRBJ2-7, with TRBD1 matching over 10 bases. The V gene end was trimmed by 5 bases and the J gene end by 0 bases; junction bases not matched to a gene: 7. The CDR3 is 16 residues long. Germline V gives CDR1 MNHEY, CDR2 SMNVEV (reference sequence). The CDR3 DNA is TGTGCCAGCAGTACAGGGGACAGGGGCCTCTCCTACGAGCAGTACTTC. Translated: CASSTGDRGLSYEQYF.

The gene calls are TRBV29-1 and TRBJ1-1; the D gene is possibly TRBD1 (6 bases). CDR1 SQVTM and CDR2 ANQGSEA come from the germline V gene. This CDR3 has 13 residues. Trimming removed 4 bases from V and 3 bases from J, with 12 bases in between. The CDR3 region has the DNA TGCAGCGTTGGGGGGGCGATGGACACTGAAGCTTTCTTT. Its translation: CSVGGAMDTEAFF.

CDR3 residues: CAWSSGTGYGYTF. The CDR3 coding sequence is TGTGCCTGGAGTAGCGGGACAGGTTATGGCTACACCTTC. The rearrangement links TRBV30 to TRBJ1-2; 8 bases line up with TRBD1. The CDR3 is 13 amino acids. Germline V gene data show CDR1 as GTSNPN and CDR2 as SVGIG (reference sequence). The V segment lost 2 bases and the J segment 5 bases; nucleotides outside the gene matches: 4.

This chain joins TRBV6-5 and TRBJ2-5; 9 bases line up with TRBD1. Trimming at V came to 7 bases and at J to 2 bases, leaving 8 bases not matched to a gene. There are 15 residues in the CDR3. CDR1 is MNHEY and CDR2 is SVGAGI in the germline V gene. In nucleotides, the CDR3 is TGTGCCAGCAACCCGGGACAGGGCCCACAAGAGACCCAGTACTTC. Translated, it gives CASNPGQGPQETQYF.